This T cell receptor (beta chain) appears in the sequencing data of a study of blood T cell repertoires in COVID-19. Study context: The cDNA or gDNA used as material had been derived from T cells, B-cell-depleted T cells, or PBMCs.

Using immunoSEQ multiplex PCR, the repertoire was profiled, and TCRdb retains in-frame clones only, with some absent. The sample consists of about 90,000 clones, 72% of them appearing once. Sequenced input: peripheral blood. This TCR came from a woman of 80 years or more with acute or convalescent COVID-19.

The CDR3 protein is CASSQEGEAFF. The CDR3 DNA sequence: TGTGCCAGCAGCCAAGAGGGCGAAGCTTTCTTT. This chain joins TRBV3-1 (or the pseudogene TRBV3-2) and TRBJ1-1; D remains ambiguous. The CDR3 length is 11 residues. Trimming removed 0 bases at V and 8 bases at J, with 4 bases between. The germline V gene encodes CDR1 LGHDT and CDR2 YNNKEL (reference sequence).